Detailed here is one T cell receptor beta chain. There is no known antigen for this receptor. It has no much larger one-base neighbor in the sample; base qualities were not kept. V ends up 6 bases short and J 2 bases short, with an unmatched junction base count of 10. The CDR3 runs 16 amino acids, cysteine and phenylalanine included. The CDR3 DNA has 48 bases and is translated from base 1. Sequences SEHNR (CDR1) and FQNEAQ (CDR2) are obtained from the germline V gene (reference sequence). The goal of deep resolution MiSeq sequencing was a depth between 1 in 1 million and 1 in 200,000 T cells, and coverage averaged 10x per clonotype. The immunoSEQ hsTCRB Kit was used to generate the TCR beta libraries. The paper's processing steps were these. Data were analyzed with ImmunoSEQ Data Assistant and ImmunoSEQ Analyzer, with V, D and J genes assigned per IMGT definitions. Clonality was computed as one minus normalized Shannon entropy of productive rearrangement frequencies, ranging from 0 to 1. Only overrepresented clonotypes making up at least 0.05% of the repertoire of each patient were included in the public clonotype analysis. About a dozen age-matched healthy donor repertoires from immuneACCESS served as clonality controls. The immuneACCESS repertoire file appears here via TCRdb, limited to in-frame rearrangements. These files lack a portion of the clones; in checked studies, under half of the deficit traces to unresolved V genes, and the cause of the others is not known. The DNA gave D and trimming, while V, J and clone size come from that table. Counted in this sample were a few hundred thousand clones; about 80% of them appeared once. The top ten clonotypes cover roughly 7% of the sample.

Roughly 2 micrograms of genomic DNA were extracted from cryopreserved PBMCs for TCR beta library preparation. Longitudinal blood samples from CLL patients on ibrutinib monotherapy underwent high-throughput TCR beta sequencing. Patients were enrolled in a phase 2 open-label single-center ibrutinib monotherapy trial. This record comes from a study of cytotoxic CD8 clonotypes in ibrutinib-treated CLL (dated by TCRdb to the early 2020s). Broadly, across the study: In this cohort, approximately 15 patients were treatment-naive and approximately ten were relapsed/refractory, while about 18 had unmutated IGHV. Responses were partial in around 24 patients and complete in 2; after median roughly 69 months follow-up, some 15 stayed in remission and about twelve progressed. Response samples were obtained after a median of roughly 13 months of treatment, with a range of about 6 to 36 months. On average, each sample yielded roughly 260,000 productive templates and about 94,000 productive rearrangements. Longitudinal samples were obtainable from about 30% of the roughly 86 participants in the trial. Cryopreserved peripheral blood mononuclear cells were collected at three points: before therapy, at response, and at either sustained remission or disease progression. Findings and caveats that apply to the study as a whole: Sustained-remission and progressing patients did not have matched sampling times, and lymph node repertoires were not examined. Clonality rose at ibrutinib response, remained stable during sustained remission, and dropped back toward baseline at progression. Baseline clonality exceeded that of age-matched healthy donors and correlated strongly with circulating CD8+ T-cell counts. Public clonotypes were rare and either contracted or stayed stable during treatment, and the rise in clonality at ibrutinib response reflected the expansion of private clonotypes.

The sequenced sample was PBMCs, obtained before ibrutinib treatment. The chain uses TRBV7-9 and TRBJ2-5; a stretch of 9 junction bases matches TRBD2. This TCR derives from a human donor with chronic lymphocytic leukemia. In nucleotides, the sequence is TGTGCCAGCAGTTATTCGACTAGCGGAGGGCAAGAGACCCAGTACTTC. It translates as CASSYSTSGGQETQYF.